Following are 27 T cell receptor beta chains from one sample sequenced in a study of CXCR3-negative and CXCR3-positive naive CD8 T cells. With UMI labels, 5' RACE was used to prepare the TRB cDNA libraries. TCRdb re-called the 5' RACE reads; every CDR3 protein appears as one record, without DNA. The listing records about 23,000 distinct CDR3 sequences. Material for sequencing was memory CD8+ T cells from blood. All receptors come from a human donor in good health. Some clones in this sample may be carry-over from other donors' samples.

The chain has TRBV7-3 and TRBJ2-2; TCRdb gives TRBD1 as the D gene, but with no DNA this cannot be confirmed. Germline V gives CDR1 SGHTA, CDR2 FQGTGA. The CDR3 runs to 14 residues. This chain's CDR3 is CASSPPVNTGELFF.

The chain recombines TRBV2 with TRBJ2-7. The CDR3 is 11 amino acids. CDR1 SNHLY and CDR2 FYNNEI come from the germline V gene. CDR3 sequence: CASSKGYEQYF.

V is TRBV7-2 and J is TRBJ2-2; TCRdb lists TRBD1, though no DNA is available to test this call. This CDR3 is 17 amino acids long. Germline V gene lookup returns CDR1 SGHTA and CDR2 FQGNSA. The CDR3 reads CASSFRDSEANTGELFF.

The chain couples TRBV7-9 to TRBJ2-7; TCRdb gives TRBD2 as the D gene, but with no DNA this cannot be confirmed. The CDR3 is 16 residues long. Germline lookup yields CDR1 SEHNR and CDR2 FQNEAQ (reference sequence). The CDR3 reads CASSIPEEGLAYEQYF.

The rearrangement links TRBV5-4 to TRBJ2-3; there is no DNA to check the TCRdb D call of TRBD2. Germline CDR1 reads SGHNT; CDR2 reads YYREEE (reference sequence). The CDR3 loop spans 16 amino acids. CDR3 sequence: CASSSLAGGPADTQYF.

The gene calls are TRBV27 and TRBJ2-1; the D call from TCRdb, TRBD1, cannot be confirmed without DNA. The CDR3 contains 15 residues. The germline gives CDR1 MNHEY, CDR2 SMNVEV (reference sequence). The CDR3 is CASSLPGGYYNEQFF.

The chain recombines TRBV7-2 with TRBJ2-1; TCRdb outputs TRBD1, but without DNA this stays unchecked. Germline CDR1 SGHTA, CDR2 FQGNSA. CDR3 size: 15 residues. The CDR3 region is CASSLVGAPGDEQFF.

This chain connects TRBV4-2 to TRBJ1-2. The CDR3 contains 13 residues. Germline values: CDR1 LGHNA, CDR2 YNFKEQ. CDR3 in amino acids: CASSQEGFYGYTF.

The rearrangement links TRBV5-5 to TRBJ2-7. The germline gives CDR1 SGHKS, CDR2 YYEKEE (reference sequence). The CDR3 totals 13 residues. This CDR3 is CASSLGTTYEQYF.

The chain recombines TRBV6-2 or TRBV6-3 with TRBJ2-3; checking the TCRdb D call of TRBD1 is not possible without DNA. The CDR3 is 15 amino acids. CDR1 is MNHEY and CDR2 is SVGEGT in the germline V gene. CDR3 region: CASSPPGTQLYTQYF.

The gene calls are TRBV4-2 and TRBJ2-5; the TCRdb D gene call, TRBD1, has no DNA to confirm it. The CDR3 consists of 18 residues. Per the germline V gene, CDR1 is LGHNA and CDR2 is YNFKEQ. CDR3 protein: CASSQDILAGARGETQYF.

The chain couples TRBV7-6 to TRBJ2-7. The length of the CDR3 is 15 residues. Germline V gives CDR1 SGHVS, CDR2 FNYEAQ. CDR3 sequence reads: CASSQDVDMTYEQYF.

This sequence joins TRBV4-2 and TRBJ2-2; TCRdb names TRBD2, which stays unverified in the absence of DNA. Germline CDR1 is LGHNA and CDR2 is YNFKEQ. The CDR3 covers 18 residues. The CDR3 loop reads CASSQDGSSGGATGELFF.

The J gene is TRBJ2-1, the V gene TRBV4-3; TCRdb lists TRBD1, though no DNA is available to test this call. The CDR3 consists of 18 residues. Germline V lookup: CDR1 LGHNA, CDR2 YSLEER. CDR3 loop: CASSQADHGQGSYNEQFF.

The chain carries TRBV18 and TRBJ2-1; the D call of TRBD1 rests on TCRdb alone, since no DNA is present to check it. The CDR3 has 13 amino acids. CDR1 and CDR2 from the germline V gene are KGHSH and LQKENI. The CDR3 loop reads CAPQTGSHNEQFF.

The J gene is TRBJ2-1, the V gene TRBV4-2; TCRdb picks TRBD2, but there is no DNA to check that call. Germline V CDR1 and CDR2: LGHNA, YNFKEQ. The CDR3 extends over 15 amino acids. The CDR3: CASSQESGGANEQFF.

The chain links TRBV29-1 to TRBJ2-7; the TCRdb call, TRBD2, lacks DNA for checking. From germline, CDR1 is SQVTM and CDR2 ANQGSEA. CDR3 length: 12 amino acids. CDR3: CSVESGNYEQYF.

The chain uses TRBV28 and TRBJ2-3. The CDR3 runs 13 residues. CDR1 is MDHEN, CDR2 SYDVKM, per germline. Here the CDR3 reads CASSLENTDTQYF.

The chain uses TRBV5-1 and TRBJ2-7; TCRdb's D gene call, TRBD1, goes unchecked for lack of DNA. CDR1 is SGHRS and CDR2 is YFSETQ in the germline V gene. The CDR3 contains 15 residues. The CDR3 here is CAIPCYRGGTYEQYF.

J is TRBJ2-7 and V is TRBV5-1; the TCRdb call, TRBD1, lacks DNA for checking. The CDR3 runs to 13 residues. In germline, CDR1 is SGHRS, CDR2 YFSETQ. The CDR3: CASSLDGSREQYF.

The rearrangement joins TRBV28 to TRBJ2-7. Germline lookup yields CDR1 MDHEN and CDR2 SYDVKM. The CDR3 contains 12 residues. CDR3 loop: CASSFGENEQYF. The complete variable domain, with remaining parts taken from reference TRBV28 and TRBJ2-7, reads DVKVTQSSRYLVKRTGEKVFLECVQDMDHENMFWYRQDPGLGLRLIYFSYDVKMKEKGDIPEGYSVSREKKERFSLILESASTNQTSMYLCASSFGENEQYFGPGTRLTVT.

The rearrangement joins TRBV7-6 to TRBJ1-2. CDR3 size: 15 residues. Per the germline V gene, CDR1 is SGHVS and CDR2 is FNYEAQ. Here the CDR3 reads CASSLVGGLDYGYTF.

This chain's CDR3 is CSARGGQDTEAFF. The gene calls are TRBV20-1 and TRBJ1-1; there is no DNA to check the TCRdb D call of TRBD1. This CDR3 comprises 13 residues. In germline, CDR1 is DFQATT, CDR2 SNEGSKA (reference sequence).

CDR3 residues: CASSFAGTGGGDTQYF. The chain uses TRBV12-3 or TRBV12-4 and TRBJ2-3; the D call of TRBD1 rests on TCRdb alone, since no DNA is present to check it. The CDR3 has 16 amino acids.

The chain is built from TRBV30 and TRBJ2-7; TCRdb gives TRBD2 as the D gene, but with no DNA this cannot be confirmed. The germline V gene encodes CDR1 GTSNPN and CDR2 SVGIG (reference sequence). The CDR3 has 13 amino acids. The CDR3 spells CAWRNGGGFEQYF.

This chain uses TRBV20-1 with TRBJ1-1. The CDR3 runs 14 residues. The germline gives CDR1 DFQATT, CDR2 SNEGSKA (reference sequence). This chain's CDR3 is CSARSPGTNTEAFF.

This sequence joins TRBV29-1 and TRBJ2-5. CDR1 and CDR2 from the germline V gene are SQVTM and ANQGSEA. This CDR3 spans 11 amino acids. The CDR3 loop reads CSVESWETQYF.